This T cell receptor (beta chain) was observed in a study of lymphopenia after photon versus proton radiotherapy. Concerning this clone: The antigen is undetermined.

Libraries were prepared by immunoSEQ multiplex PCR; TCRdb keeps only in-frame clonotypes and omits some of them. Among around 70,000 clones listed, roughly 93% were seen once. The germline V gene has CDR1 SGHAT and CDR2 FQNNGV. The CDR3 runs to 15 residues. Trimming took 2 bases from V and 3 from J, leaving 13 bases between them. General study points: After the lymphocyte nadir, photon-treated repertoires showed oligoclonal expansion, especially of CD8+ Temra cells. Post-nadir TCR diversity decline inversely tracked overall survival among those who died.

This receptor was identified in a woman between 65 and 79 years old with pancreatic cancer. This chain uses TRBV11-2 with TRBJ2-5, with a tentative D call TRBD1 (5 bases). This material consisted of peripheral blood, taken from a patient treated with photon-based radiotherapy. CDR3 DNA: TGTGCCAGCAGCTTACAGGGCACCATTAAAGAGACCCAGTACTTC. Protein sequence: CASSLQGTIKETQYF.